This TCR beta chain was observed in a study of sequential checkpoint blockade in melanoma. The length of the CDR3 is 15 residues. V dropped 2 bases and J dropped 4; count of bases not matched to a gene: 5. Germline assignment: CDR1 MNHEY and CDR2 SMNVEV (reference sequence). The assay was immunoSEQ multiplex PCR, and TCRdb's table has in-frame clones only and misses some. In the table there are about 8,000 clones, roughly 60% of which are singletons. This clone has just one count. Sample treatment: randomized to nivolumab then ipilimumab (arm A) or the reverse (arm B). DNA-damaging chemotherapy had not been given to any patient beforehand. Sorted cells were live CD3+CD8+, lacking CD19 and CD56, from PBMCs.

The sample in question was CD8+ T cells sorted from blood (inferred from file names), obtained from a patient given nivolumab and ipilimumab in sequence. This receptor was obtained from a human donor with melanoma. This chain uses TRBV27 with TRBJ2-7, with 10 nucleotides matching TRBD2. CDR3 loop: CASSLQAGGSYEQYF. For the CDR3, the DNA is TGTGCCAGCAGTTTACAAGCGGGAGGGTCGTACGAGCAGTACTTC.